Sequencing of this TCR beta chain was carried out in a study of T-cell memory formation after mild COVID-19. The overall study: TCR clusters showed largely donor specificity.

This clonotype was detected many times. The antigen remains unidentified. Germline-derived CDR1 and CDR2 are SGHRS and YFSETQ. There are 13 residues in the CDR3. Trimming took off 4 bases at V and 9 bases at J, with 14 bases between the two ends. TCRdb used MiXCR to reprocess the 5' RACE reads, holding one entry per CDR3 protein. This table holds hundreds of thousands of distinct CDR3 sequences, 15% to 20% found once. Study observations and caveats: Of the contracting clones, CD4+ ones lay mainly in CM and EM, and CD8+ ones in EMRA. Balance between CD4 and CD8 was seen in clones contracting day 15 to 85, and a CD4+ lean was seen in later expanders.

The rearrangement uses TRBV5-1 and TRBJ2-1, with D maybe TRBD2 (6 bases). The TCR was taken from a man younger than 35 who had mild COVID-19 (a few samples of this study predate the infection). Cell type and time point are not known. The sequencing input was PBMCs or a T cell subset sorted from them (not recorded which). DNA of the CDR3: TGCGCCAGCAGCGTAGGAGGGCCGCGTGAGCAGTTCTTC. Its translation: CASSVGGPREQFF.